This is a list of T cell receptor beta chains from one sample in a study of blood T cells in healthy people across ages. TCRdb reanalysed the 5' RACE reads using MiXCR and keeps one entry per CDR3 protein. Here the sample spans approximately 1.5 million distinct CDR3 sequences, roughly 30% being singletons. Sequences were obtained from blood. Receptors originate from a woman in her twenties or thirties in good health. Both conserved end residues are part of each CDR3. Fields, in order: J gene, V gene, D gene, clone size, CDR3 DNA, CDR3 protein. The D gene is left open where the match is weak. A clone size is listed for some rows: how often the clone was seen (once, few, many), or a class if it is expanded.

j_call: TRBJ2-4; v_call: TRBV7-2; d_call: TRBD2; clone_size: few; cdr3_nt: TGTGCCAGCAGCGCTGTGGTAGCGGGAGCAGCCAAAAACATTCAGTACTTC; cdr3_aa: CASSAVVAGAAKNIQYF
j_call: TRBJ2-7; v_call: TRBV12-3/TRBV12-4; d_call: .; clone_size: .; cdr3_nt: TGTGCCAGCAGTTTGGCAAACAGGGGGGGCTACGAGCAGTACTTC; cdr3_aa: CASSLANRGGYEQYF
j_call: TRBJ2-5; v_call: TRBV20-1; d_call: .; clone_size: .; cdr3_nt: TGCAGTGCCCGTAGCGGTCGGGAGACCCAGTACTTC; cdr3_aa: CSARSGRETQYF
j_call: TRBJ2-1; v_call: TRBV20-1; d_call: .; clone_size: .; cdr3_nt: TGCAGTGCTCGACTCCAGCTCGGATACAATGAGCAGTTCTTC; cdr3_aa: CSARLQLGYNEQFF
j_call: TRBJ2-3; v_call: TRBV9; d_call: .; clone_size: .; cdr3_nt: TGTGCCAGCAGCGCGGGAAAAACCGACGCAGATACGCAGTATTTT; cdr3_aa: CASSAGKTDADTQYF
j_call: TRBJ2-1; v_call: TRBV6-2/TRBV6-3; d_call: TRBD2; clone_size: .; cdr3_nt: TGTGCCAGCAGCCCGGGACTAGCGGGAGCAGGGGTTGAGAATGAGCAGTTCTTC; cdr3_aa: CASSPGLAGAGVENEQFF
j_call: TRBJ1-6; v_call: TRBV9; d_call: .; clone_size: once; cdr3_nt: TGTGCCAGCAGCGTAGATGGGGTCTATAATTCACCCCTCCACTTT; cdr3_aa: CASSVDGVYNSPLHF
j_call: TRBJ2-7; v_call: TRBV27; d_call: .; clone_size: few; cdr3_nt: TGTGCCAGCAGGACACCTACGAGCGAGCAGTACTTC; cdr3_aa: CASRTPTSEQYF
j_call: TRBJ1-2; v_call: TRBV5-1; d_call: TRBD1; clone_size: few; cdr3_nt: TGCGCCAGCAGCCCAGGGACAGGTTATTTCCATGGCTACACCTTC; cdr3_aa: CASSPGTGYFHGYTF
j_call: TRBJ2-5; v_call: TRBV10-3; d_call: TRBD2; clone_size: .; cdr3_nt: TGTGCCATCAGTGAAAGCGGTAGCGGGAGTCGGGAGACCCAGTACTTC; cdr3_aa: CAISESGSGSRETQYF
j_call: TRBJ2-1; v_call: TRBV7-2; d_call: TRBD1; clone_size: few; cdr3_nt: TGTGCCAGCAGCCCCCGGGACAGGGGATCCCTATCAGGCTACAATGAGCAGTTCTTC; cdr3_aa: CASSPRDRGSLSGYNEQFF
j_call: TRBJ2-5; v_call: TRBV21-1; d_call: .; clone_size: many; cdr3_nt: TGTGCCAGCAGGGAACAGGAGCCTGGGACCCAGTACTTC; cdr3_aa: CASREQEPGTQYF
j_call: TRBJ2-1; v_call: TRBV3-1; d_call: TRBD2; clone_size: few; cdr3_nt: TGTGCCAGCAGCCAAGACTCGGGGGGGAGCTCCTACAATGAGCAGTTCTTC; cdr3_aa: CASSQDSGGSSYNEQFF
j_call: TRBJ2-4; v_call: TRBV11-3; d_call: .; clone_size: many; cdr3_nt: TGTGCCAGCAGTCTGAACAGGAAAGACATTCAGTACTTC; cdr3_aa: CASSLNRKDIQYF
j_call: TRBJ2-3; v_call: TRBV19; d_call: .; clone_size: .; cdr3_nt: TGTGCCAGTAGTATTTTTGCGTCTAGCACAGATACGCAGTATTTT; cdr3_aa: CASSIFASSTDTQYF
j_call: TRBJ2-1; v_call: TRBV20-1; d_call: .; clone_size: .; cdr3_nt: TGCAGTGCTGGAGGGCCCGGGGGTAATGAGCAGTTCTTC; cdr3_aa: CSAGGPGGNEQFF
j_call: TRBJ1-1; v_call: TRBV7-9; d_call: TRBD1; clone_size: .; cdr3_nt: TGTGCCAGCAGCTTATTGGCAGGGGGCCACGGTACTGAAGCTTTCTTT; cdr3_aa: CASSLLAGGHGTEAFF
j_call: TRBJ2-7; v_call: TRBV27; d_call: TRBD2; clone_size: .; cdr3_nt: TGTGCCAGCAGTTTATCGCCGGGACTATCGTCTTACGAGCAGTACTTC; cdr3_aa: CASSLSPGLSSYEQYF
j_call: TRBJ1-1; v_call: TRBV20-1; d_call: .; clone_size: few; cdr3_nt: TGCAGTGCTAGAGATAATCATGGCAGGGAGAACACTGAAGCTTTCTTT; cdr3_aa: CSARDNHGRENTEAFF
j_call: TRBJ2-7; v_call: TRBV9; d_call: TRBD2; clone_size: .; cdr3_nt: TGTGCCAGCAGCGTAGGGGCGGGGGTAATCGGCGAGCAGTACTTC; cdr3_aa: CASSVGAGVIGEQYF
j_call: TRBJ2-1; v_call: TRBV6-6; d_call: .; clone_size: many; cdr3_nt: TGTGCCAGCAGTCTCCTACGGAATGAGCAGTTCTTC; cdr3_aa: CASSLLRNEQFF
j_call: TRBJ2-3; v_call: TRBV20-1; d_call: TRBD1; clone_size: .; cdr3_nt: TGCAGTGCTCTGAGTCCGGGACAGGGGCGCACAGATACGCAGTATTTT; cdr3_aa: CSALSPGQGRTDTQYF
j_call: TRBJ2-2; v_call: TRBV6-2/TRBV6-3; d_call: TRBD2; clone_size: .; cdr3_nt: TGTGCCAGCAGCCTCGCCGGGACTAGGTACACCGGGGAGCTGTTTTTT; cdr3_aa: CASSLAGTRYTGELFF
j_call: TRBJ2-7; v_call: TRBV12-3/TRBV12-4; d_call: TRBD1; clone_size: many; cdr3_nt: TGTGCCAGCAGTCCGGGACAGGGTATCCACGAGCAGTACTTC; cdr3_aa: CASSPGQGIHEQYF
j_call: TRBJ2-3; v_call: TRBV13; d_call: TRBD2; clone_size: many; cdr3_nt: TGTGCCAGCAGCAGCCTAGCGGGGGTTCGAGATACGCAGTATTTT; cdr3_aa: CASSSLAGVRDTQYF
j_call: TRBJ1-2; v_call: TRBV6-5; d_call: .; clone_size: .; cdr3_nt: TGTGCCAGCAGTTACCTAGGCAGCGGTTATGGCTACACCTTC; cdr3_aa: CASSYLGSGYGYTF
j_call: TRBJ1-2; v_call: TRBV29-1; d_call: .; clone_size: many; cdr3_nt: TGCAGCGTTGTGGCAGGGTCCTTCTATGGCTACACCTTC; cdr3_aa: CSVVAGSFYGYTF
j_call: TRBJ2-7; v_call: TRBV10-3; d_call: TRBD2; clone_size: .; cdr3_nt: TGCGCCATCAGTGTCACTAGCGGGGTCAACGAGCAGTACTTC; cdr3_aa: CAISVTSGVNEQYF
j_call: TRBJ2-1; v_call: TRBV3-1; d_call: TRBD2; clone_size: few; cdr3_nt: TGTGCCAGCAGCCAAGAAGGACTAGTTGTCAATGAGCAGTTCTTC; cdr3_aa: CASSQEGLVVNEQFF
j_call: TRBJ2-1; v_call: TRBV20-1; d_call: TRBD1; clone_size: .; cdr3_nt: TGCAGGCCTACAGGGGACACCTACGAGCAGTTCTTC; cdr3_aa: CRPTGDTYEQFF
j_call: TRBJ1-2; v_call: TRBV29-1; d_call: .; clone_size: many; cdr3_nt: TGCAGCGTTGAAACAGGATTACCCGGCTACACCTTC; cdr3_aa: CSVETGLPGYTF
j_call: TRBJ1-1; v_call: TRBV4-2; d_call: .; clone_size: .; cdr3_nt: TGTGCCAGCAGCCCGGACCGAACGAACACTGAAGCTTTCTTT; cdr3_aa: CASSPDRTNTEAFF
j_call: TRBJ1-6; v_call: TRBV6-1; d_call: .; clone_size: .; cdr3_nt: TGTGCCAGCTGGGGGATCGGCTATAATTCACCCCTCCACTTT; cdr3_aa: CASWGIGYNSPLHF
j_call: TRBJ1-6; v_call: TRBV19; d_call: TRBD1; clone_size: .; cdr3_nt: TGTGCCAGTAGTATGGGGACAGAGTCAATTGGATCACCCCTCCACTTT; cdr3_aa: CASSMGTESIGSPLHF